Here is one T cell receptor beta chain with its context. Trimming removed 1 base at V and 2 bases at J, with 11 bases between. The germline V gene has CDR1 SGHTA and CDR2 FQGTGA. CDR3 length equals 15 residues. This sample was taken from a study of T cell changes during pregnancy in multiple sclerosis. Profiling relied on immunoSEQ multiplex PCR, and the TCRdb table lists in-frame clones only, not all of them. The sample consists of tens of thousands of clones, roughly 89% of them appearing once. This TCR derives from a female donor in good health, enrolled as a control in a pregnancy study. The rearrangement uses TRBV7-3 and TRBJ1-2, with D possibly TRBD1 on 6 matching bases. The sequencing here drew on peripheral blood, taken after pregnancy. CDR3 loop: CASSLKEDSNYGYTF. Here the CDR3 DNA reads TGTGCCAGCAGCTTAAAGGAGGACAGCAACTATGGCTACACCTTC.